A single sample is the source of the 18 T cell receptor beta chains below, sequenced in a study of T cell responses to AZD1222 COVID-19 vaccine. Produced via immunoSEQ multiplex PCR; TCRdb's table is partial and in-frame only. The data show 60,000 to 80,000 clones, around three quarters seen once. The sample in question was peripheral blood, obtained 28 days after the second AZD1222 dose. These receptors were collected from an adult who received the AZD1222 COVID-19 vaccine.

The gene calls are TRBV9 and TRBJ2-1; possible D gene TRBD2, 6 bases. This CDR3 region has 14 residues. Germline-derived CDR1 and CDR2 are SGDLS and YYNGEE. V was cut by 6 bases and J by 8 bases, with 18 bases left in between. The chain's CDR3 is CASTSGELGDEQFF. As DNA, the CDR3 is TGTGCCAGCACCTCGGGAGAATTGGGGGATGAGCAGTTCTTC. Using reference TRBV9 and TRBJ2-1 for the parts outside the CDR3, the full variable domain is DSGVTQTPKHLITATGQRVTLRCSPRSGDLSVYWYQQSLDQGLQFLIQYYNGEERAKGNILERFSAQQFPDLHSELNLSSLELGDSALYFCASTSGELGDEQFFGPGTRLTVL.

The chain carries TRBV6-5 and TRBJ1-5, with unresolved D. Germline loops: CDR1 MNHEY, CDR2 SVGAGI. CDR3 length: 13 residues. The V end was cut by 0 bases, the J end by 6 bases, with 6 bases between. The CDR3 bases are TGTGCCAGCAGTTACTCGAGAAGTCAGCCCCAGCATTTT. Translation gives CASSYSRSQPQHF.

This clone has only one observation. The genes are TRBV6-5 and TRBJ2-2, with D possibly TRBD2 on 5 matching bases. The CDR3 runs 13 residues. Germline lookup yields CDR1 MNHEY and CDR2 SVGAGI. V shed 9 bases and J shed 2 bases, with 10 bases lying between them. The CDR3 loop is CARKDSNTGELFF. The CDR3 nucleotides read TGTGCCAGAAAGGACTCTAACACCGGGGAGCTGTTTTTT.

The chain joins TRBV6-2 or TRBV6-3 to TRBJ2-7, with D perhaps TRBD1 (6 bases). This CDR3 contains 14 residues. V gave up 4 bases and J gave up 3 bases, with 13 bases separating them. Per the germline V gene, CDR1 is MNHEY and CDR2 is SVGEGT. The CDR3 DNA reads TGTGCCAGCAGTTGGCGCAGGGGAGACTACGAGCAGTACTTC. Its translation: CASSWRRGDYEQYF.

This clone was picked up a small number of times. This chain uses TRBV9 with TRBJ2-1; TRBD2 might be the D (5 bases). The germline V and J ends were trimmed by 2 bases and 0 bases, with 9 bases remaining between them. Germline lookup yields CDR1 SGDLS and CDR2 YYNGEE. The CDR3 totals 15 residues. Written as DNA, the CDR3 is TGTGCCAGCAGCGTTGAGCGGAGCTCCTACAATGAGCAGTTCTTC. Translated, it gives CASSVERSSYNEQFF.

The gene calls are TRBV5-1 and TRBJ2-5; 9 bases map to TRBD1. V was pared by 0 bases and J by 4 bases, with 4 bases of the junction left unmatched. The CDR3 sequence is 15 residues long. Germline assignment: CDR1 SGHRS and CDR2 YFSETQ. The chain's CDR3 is CASSLGQGDRETQYF. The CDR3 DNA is TGCGCCAGCAGCTTGGGACAGGGGGACCGAGAGACCCAGTACTTC.

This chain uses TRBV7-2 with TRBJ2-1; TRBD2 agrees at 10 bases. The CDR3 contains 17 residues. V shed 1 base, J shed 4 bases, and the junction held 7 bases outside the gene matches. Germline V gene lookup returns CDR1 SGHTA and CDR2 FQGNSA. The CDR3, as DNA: TGTGCCAGCAGCTTAGTGGCGTCTAGCGGGAGTTACAATGAGCAGTTCTTC. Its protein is CASSLVASSGSYNEQFF. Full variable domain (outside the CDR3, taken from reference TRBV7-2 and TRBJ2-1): GAGVSQSPSNKVTEKGKDVELRCDPISGHTALYWYRQSLGQGLEFLIYFQGNSAPDKSGLPSDRFSAERTGGSVSTLTIQRTQQEDSAVYLCASSLVASSGSYNEQFFGPGTRLTVL.

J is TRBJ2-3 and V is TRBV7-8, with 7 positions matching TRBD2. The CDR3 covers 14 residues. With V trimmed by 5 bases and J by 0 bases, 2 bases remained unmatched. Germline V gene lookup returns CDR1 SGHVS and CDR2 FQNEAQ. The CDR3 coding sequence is TGTGCCAGCAGCCCAGCGGGGAGCACAGATACGCAGTATTTT. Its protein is CASSPAGSTDTQYF. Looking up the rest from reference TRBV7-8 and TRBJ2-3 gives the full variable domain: GAGVSQSPRYKVAKRGQDVALRCDPISGHVSLFWYQQALGQGPEFLTYFQNEAQLDKSGLPSDRFFAERPEGSVSTLKIQRTQQEDSAVYLCASSPAGSTDTQYFGPGTRLTVL.

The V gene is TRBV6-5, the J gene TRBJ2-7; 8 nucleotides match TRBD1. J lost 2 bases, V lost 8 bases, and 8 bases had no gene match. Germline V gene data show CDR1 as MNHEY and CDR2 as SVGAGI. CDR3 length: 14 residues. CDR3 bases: TGTGCCAGCTCCCGCCCGGGACAGGCCTACGAGCAGTACTTC. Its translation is CASSRPGQAYEQYF.

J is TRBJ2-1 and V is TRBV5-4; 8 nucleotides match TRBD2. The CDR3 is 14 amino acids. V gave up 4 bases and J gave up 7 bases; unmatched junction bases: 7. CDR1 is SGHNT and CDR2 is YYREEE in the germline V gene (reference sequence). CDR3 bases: TGTGCCAGCAGCGCCGGGGGGGCCAAAAATGAGCAGTTCTTC. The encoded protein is CASSAGGAKNEQFF.

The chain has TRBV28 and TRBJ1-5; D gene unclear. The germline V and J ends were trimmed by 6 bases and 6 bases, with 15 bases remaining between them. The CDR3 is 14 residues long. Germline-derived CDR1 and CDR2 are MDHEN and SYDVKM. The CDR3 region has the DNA TGTGCCAGCAGGGAGGGAGGGTCCAGTCAGCCCCAGCATTTT. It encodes CASREGGSSQPQHF.

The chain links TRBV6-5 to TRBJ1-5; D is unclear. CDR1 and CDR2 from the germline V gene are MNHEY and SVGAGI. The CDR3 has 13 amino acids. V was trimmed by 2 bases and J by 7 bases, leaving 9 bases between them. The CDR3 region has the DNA TGTGCCAGCAGTTACGGGATGGAGCAGCCCCAGCATTTT. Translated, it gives CASSYGMEQPQHF.

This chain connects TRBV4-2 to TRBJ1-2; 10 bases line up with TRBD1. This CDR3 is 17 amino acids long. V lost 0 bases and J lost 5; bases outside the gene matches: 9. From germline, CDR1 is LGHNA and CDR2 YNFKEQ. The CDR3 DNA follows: TGTGCCAGCAGCCAAGAAGAGTCGATGGGACAGGGGTATGGCTACACCTTC. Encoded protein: CASSQEESMGQGYGYTF.

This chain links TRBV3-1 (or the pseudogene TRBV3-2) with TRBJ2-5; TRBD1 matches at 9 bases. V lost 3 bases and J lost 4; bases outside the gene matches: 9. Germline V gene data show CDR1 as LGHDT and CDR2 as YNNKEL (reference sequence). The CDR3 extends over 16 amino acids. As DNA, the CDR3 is TGTGCCAGCAGCCAGACATGGACAGGGGTAGGAGAGACCCAGTACTTC. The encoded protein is CASSQTWTGVGETQYF.

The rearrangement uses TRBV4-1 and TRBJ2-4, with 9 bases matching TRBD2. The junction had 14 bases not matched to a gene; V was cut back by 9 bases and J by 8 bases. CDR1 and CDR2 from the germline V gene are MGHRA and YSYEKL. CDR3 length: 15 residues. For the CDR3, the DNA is TGCGCCAGGGTGAGAGCGGGGGGCCCGGAGGACATTCAGTACTTC. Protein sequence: CARVRAGGPEDIQYF.

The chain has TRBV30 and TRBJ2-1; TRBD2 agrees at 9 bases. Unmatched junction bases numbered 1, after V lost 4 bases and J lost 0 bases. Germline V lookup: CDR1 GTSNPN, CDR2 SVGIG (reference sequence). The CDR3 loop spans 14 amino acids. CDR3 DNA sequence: TGTGCCTGGACTAGCGGGACCTCCTACAATGAGCAGTTCTTC. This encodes CAWTSGTSYNEQFF.

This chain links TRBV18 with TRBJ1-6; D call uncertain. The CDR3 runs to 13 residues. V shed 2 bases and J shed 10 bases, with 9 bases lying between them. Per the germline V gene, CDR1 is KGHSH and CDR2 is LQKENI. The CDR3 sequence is CASSPGVDSPLHF. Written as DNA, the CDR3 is TGTGCCAGCTCACCAGGAGTCGACTCACCCCTCCACTTT.

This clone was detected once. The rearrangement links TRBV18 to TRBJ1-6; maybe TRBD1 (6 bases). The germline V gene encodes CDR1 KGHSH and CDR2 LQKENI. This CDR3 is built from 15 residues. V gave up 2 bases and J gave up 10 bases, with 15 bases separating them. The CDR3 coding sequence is TGTGCCAGCTCACCATTGGACAGCTCCCAGTCACCCCTCCACTTT. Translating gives CASSPLDSSQSPLHF. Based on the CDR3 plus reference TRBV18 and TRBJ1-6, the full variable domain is NAGVMQNPRHLVRRRGQEARLRCSPMKGHSHVYWYRQLPEEGLKFMVYLQKENIIDESGMPKERFSAEFPKEGPSILRIQQVVRGDSAAYFCASSPLDSSQSPLHFGNGTRLTVT.